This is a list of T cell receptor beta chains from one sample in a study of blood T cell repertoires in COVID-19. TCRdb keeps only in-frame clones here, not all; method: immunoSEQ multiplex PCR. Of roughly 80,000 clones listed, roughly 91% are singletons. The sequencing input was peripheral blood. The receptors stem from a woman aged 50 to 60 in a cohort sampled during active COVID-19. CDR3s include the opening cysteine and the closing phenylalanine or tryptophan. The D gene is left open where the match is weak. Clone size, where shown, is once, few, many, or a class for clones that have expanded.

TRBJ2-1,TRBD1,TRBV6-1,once,CASSVSTGVRGHDEQFF,TGTGCCAGCAGTGTATCGACAGGGGTACGTGGGCACGATGAGCAGTTCTTC
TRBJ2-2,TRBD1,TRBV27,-,CASSFVTGGTGELFF,TGTGCCAGCAGTTTCGTGACAGGGGGCACCGGGGAGCTGTTTTTT
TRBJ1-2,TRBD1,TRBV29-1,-,CSVGTGGIYGYTF,TGCAGCGTTGGGACAGGGGGCATCTATGGCTACACCTTC
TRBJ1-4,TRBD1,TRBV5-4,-,CASSRPGQGVQEKLFF,TGTGCCAGCAGCCGACCGGGACAGGGGGTACAAGAAAAACTGTTTTTT
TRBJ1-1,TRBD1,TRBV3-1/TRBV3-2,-,CASSQLPTGMNTEAFF,TGTGCCAGCAGCCAGCTCCCGACAGGGATGAACACTGAAGCTTTCTTT
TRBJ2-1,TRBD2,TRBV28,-,CASPPREGTYNEQFF,TGTGCCAGCCCGCCCCGGGAGGGGACCTACAATGAGCAGTTCTTC
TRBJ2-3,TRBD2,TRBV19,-,CASSQLAGGPGDTQYF,TGTGCCAGTAGCCAACTAGCGGGGGGGCCGGGAGATACGCAGTATTTT
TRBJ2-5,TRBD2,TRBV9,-,CASSLGLAGGHGTQYF,TGTGCCAGCAGCCTGGGACTAGCGGGGGGGCACGGGACCCAGTACTTC
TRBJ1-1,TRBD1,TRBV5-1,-,CASRQGLNTEAFF,TGCGCCAGTAGACAGGGGCTGAACACTGAAGCTTTCTTT
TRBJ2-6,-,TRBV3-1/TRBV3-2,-,CASSQDTSSGANVLTF,TGTGCCAGCAGCCAAGATACGAGCTCTGGGGCCAACGTCCTGACTTTC
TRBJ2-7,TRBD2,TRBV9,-,CASSVGSGSREQYF,TGTGCCAGCAGCGTAGGTAGCGGGAGTCGTGAGCAGTACTTC
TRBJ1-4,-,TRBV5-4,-,CASSGQSGEKLFF,TGTGCCAGCAGTGGACAGTCAGGGGAAAAACTGTTTTTT
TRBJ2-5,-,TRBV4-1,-,CASSPLALGETQYF,TGCGCCAGCAGCCCGCTAGCGTTGGGGGAGACCCAGTACTTC
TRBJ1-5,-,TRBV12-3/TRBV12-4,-,CASSLFIQPQHF,TGTGCCAGCAGTTTATTTATTCAGCCCCAGCATTTT
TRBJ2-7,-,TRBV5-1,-,CASSSKPNAYEQYF,TGCGCCAGCAGCTCTAAGCCTAACGCCTACGAGCAGTACTTC
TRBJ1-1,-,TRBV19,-,CVNRVYVWTEAFF,TGTGTCAACCGGGTTTACGTATGGACTGAAGCTTTCTTT
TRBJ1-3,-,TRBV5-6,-,CASSYWGGGNTIYF,TGTGCCAGCAGCTACTGGGGCGGTGGAAACACCATATATTTT
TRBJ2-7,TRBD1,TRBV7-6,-,CASSHEQGALPYEQYF,TGTGCCAGCAGCCACGAACAGGGGGCTTTACCGTACGAGCAGTACTTC
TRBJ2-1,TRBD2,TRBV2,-,CASSEVTSRDNEQFF,TGTGCCAGCAGTGAAGTGACTAGCCGGGACAATGAGCAGTTCTTC
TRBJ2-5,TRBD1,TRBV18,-,CASSPLKTGTRETQYF,TGTGCCAGCTCACCCCTTAAGACAGGGACCCGAGAGACCCAGTACTTC
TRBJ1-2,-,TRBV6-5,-,CASSSPREAGYTF,TGTGCCAGCAGCTCACCCAGGGAGGCTGGCTACACCTTC
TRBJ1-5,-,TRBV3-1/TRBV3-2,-,CASSQGPFQPQHF,TGTGCCAGCAGCCAAGGTCCCTTTCAGCCCCAGCATTTT
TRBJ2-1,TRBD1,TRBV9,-,CASSVGDRDRGPKVTYNEQFF,TGTGCCAGCAGCGTAGGGGACCGGGACAGGGGGCCCAAAGTAACCTACAATGAGCAGTTCTTC
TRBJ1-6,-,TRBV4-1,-,CASSQQHGGVSPLHF,TGCGCCAGCAGCCAACAACACGGAGGTGTTTCACCCCTCCACTTT
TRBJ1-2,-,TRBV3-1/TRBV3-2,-,CASSGGRHGYTF,TGTGCCAGCAGCGGGGGCCGGCATGGCTACACCTTC
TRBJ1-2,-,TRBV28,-,CASKGGAGPMAYTF,TGTGCCAGCAAGGGGGGGGCGGGACCCATGGCTTACACCTTC
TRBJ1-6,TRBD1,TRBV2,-,CATQDRVGSPLHF,TGTGCCACCCAGGACAGGGTAGGATCACCCCTCCACTTT
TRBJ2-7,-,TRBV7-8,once,CASSLYRTNHEQYF,TGTGCCAGCAGCTTATACCGAACAAACCACGAGCAGTACTTC
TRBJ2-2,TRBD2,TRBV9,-,CASSVGGLAGGGTGELFF,TGTGCCAGCAGCGTAGGGGGACTAGCGGGAGGTGGCACCGGGGAGCTGTTTTTT
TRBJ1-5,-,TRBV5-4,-,CASSLDRSQPQHF,TGTGCCAGCAGCCTTGACAGGAGTCAGCCCCAGCATTTT
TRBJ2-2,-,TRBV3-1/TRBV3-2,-,CASSHFPGFGRNTGELFF,TGTGCCAGCAGCCACTTCCCGGGGTTCGGGCGGAACACCGGGGAGCTGTTTTTT
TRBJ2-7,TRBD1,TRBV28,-,CASRLTGEYEQYF,TGTGCCAGCAGGCTGACAGGGGAATACGAGCAGTACTTC
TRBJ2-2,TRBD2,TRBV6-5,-,CASSGLAGGNGELFF,TGTGCCAGCAGCGGACTAGCGGGGGGTAACGGGGAGCTGTTTTTT
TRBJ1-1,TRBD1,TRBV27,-,CASRPPTGAAFF,TGTGCCAGCAGGCCCCCCACAGGGGCGGCTTTCTTT
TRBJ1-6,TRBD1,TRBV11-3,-,CASSSWTGRNSPLHF,TGTGCCAGCAGCTCATGGACAGGGCGAAATTCACCCCTCCACTTT
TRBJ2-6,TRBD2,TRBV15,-,CATRRLAGGIGANVLTF,TGTGCCACCAGGCGACTAGCGGGGGGGATTGGGGCCAACGTCCTGACTTTC
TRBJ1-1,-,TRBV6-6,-,CASSYSASGTEAFF,TGTGCCAGCAGTTACTCGGCCTCCGGGACTGAAGCTTTCTTT